The clone carrying this TCR beta chain has only one observation. Its antigen is as yet unknown. This sample is part of a study of CD8 T cells in Susac syndrome. Sequencing of TCR beta covered CD8+ and CD4+ T cells obtained from blood. CD8+ and CD4+ T cells were negatively isolated; TEMRA cells were FACS-enriched. Points from the study as a whole: The study's TCR sequencing and HLA analysis covered a relatively small number of individuals, and the study acknowledged this.

The CDR3 is made up of 13 amino acids. Germline assignment: CDR1 SGHDT and CDR2 YYEEEE. The V end lost 0 bases, the J end lost 3 bases, and 4 bases lay between the germline ends. The RNA input was roughly 0.5 to 1 ug, and it was reverse transcribed with random hexamers. Amplification of TCR beta CDR3 was carried out by immunoSEQ multiplex PCR, which covered 54 Vbeta and 13 Jbeta segments. MiXCR, run by TCRdb on the immunoSEQ multiplex PCR reads, gives a single entry per CDR3 protein. The sample records about 300,000 distinct CDR3 sequences, over 75% being singletons. The V call is TRBV5-6, the J call TRBJ2-1, with no clear D. What was sequenced was CD8+ T cells from PBMCs. The sequence was collected from a human donor with multiple sclerosis. The CDR3 DNA reads as TGTGCCAGCAGCTTGGGTAACTACAATGAGCAGTTCTTC. As protein: CASSLGNYNEQFF.